This T cell receptor (beta chain) was obtained from a study of shared clonotypes between healthy human individuals. The overall study: For every donor, three CD4 naive, three CD4 memory, two CD8 naive and one CD8 memory plates were used. The study's findings and limits: Clonotypes shared by all four sorted-subset donors had higher generation probabilities than non-shared clonotypes.

Caucasian adults residing in Nashville, Tennessee made up all the donors. Profiled with immunoSEQ multiplex PCR; TCRdb holds only in-frame clones, not every one. The table lists roughly 1,000,000 clones, 75% to 80% of them singletons. Regarding this clone: Its antigen is unidentified.

The sequencing sample was made of memory CD4+ T cells from PBMCs. Indicated subset: CD45RA-negative fraction. This TCR was sampled from a man aged 18 to 35 in good health. Some clones in this sample may be carry-over from other donors' samples.

The CDR3 region has the DNA TGCGCCAGCAGCCAGTATGGACTAGCGGGAAACACCGGGGAGCTGTTTTTT. Amino acids: CASSQYGLAGNTGELFF. V usage is TRBV4-1 and J usage is TRBJ2-2, with 12 bases that match TRBD2. Germline V gene lookup returns CDR1 MGHRA and CDR2 YSYEKL. V was clipped by 3 bases and J by 2 bases; unmatched bases: 4. This CDR3 contains 17 residues.